The next 30 T cell receptor beta chains were all read from a single sample in a study of cytomegalovirus exposure and HLA in healthy donors. PCR employed 60 Vbeta and 13 Jbeta primers. Profiling relied on immunoSEQ multiplex PCR, and the TCRdb table lists in-frame clones only, not all of them. This table holds 90,000 or so clones, 80% to 90% found once. The sample taken for sequencing was PBMCs. These receptors were collected from a man younger than 45 in good health and CMV-seropositive.

This sequence joins TRBV7-9 and TRBJ1-5; possibly TRBD1 for D (6 bases). Per germline, CDR1 SEHNR and CDR2 FQNEAQ (reference sequence). Trimming stripped 5 bases from V and 1 base from J, with 12 bases between. CDR3 length: 15 amino acids. DNA of the CDR3: TGTGCCAGCAGCCCCTTAGACAGGAGCAATCAGCCCCAGCATTTT. As protein: CASSPLDRSNQPQHF.

The V gene is TRBV7-2, the J gene TRBJ1-4, with D maybe TRBD1 (5 bases). The CDR3 loop spans 14 amino acids. V lost 3 bases to trimming and J lost 7 bases, with 12 bases between them. Germline V gene sequence: CDR1 SGHTA, CDR2 FQGNSA. This CDR3 reads CASSFGGWAEKLFF. CDR3 DNA: TGTGCCAGCAGCTTCGGGGGGTGGGCTGAAAAACTGTTTTTT.

This clone was seen once. The chain has TRBV7-2 and TRBJ1-2; 10 nucleotides line up with TRBD1. With V trimmed by 5 bases and J by 10 bases, 4 bases remained unmatched. CDR1 is SGHTA and CDR2 is FQGNSA in the germline V gene. The CDR3 is 12 residues long. The CDR3 sequence is CASSRDRGYYTF. CDR3 DNA sequence: TGTGCCAGCAGCCGGGACAGGGGATACTACACCTTC. The entire variable domain, with the rest obtained from reference TRBV7-2 and TRBJ1-2, is as follows: GAGVSQSPSNKVTEKGKDVELRCDPISGHTALYWYRQSLGQGLEFLIYFQGNSAPDKSGLPSDRFSAERTGGSVSTLTIQRTQQEDSAVYLCASSRDRGYYTFGSGTRLTVV.

Remarks on this clone: One junction end does not reproduce the germline sequence, and a read error may be involved. The chain is built from TRBV6-1 and TRBJ2-2; the match to TRBD2 covers 8 bases. The V gene's germline CDR1 is MNHNS and CDR2 SASEGT. CDR3 size: 15 residues. The CDR3 is CASREAGVGTGELFF. In nucleotides, the CDR3 is TGTGCCAGCAGGGAAGCGGGAGTGGGGACCGGGGAGCTGTTTTTT.

The chain joins TRBV14 to TRBJ1-2; no firm D call. This CDR3 spans 13 amino acids. V gave up 5 bases and J gave up 4 bases, with 11 bases separating them. Germline V gives CDR1 SGHDN, CDR2 FVKESK. In DNA form, the CDR3 reads TGTGCCAGCAGCGTCGGCGGAGCCTATGGCTACACCTTC. Translated: CASSVGGAYGYTF. Complete variable domain (other parts from reference TRBV14 and TRBJ1-2): EAGVTQFPSHSVIEKGQTVTLRCDPISGHDNLYWYRRVMGKEIKFLLHFVKESKQDESGMPNNRFLAERTGGTYSTLKVQPAELEDSGVYFCASSVGGAYGYTFGSGTRLTVV.

This sequence joins TRBV6-5 and TRBJ1-2, with TRBD1 as a possible D gene (6 bases). The CDR3 runs to 15 residues. V was cut by 8 bases and J by 8 bases, with 24 bases left in between. Germline V gives CDR1 MNHEY, CDR2 SVGAGI. The CDR3 region is CASLFSQGYSGGYTF. CDR3 nucleotides: TGTGCCAGCCTCTTTTCCCAGGGGTATTCTGGAGGCTACACCTTC.

The table lists this clone with a few counts. This chain connects TRBV5-8 to TRBJ1-1; D is undetermined. This CDR3 has 14 amino acids. Germline V CDR1 and CDR2: SGHTS, YDEGEE. Deletions cut 5 bases from V and 5 bases from J, with 16 bases between. CDR3 sequence: CASSPSGWRTEAFF. CDR3 bases: TGTGCCAGCAGTCCCTCGGGCTGGAGGACTGAAGCTTTCTTT.

The chain couples TRBV7-2 to TRBJ2-7; 8 nucleotides agree with TRBD2. Germline lookup yields CDR1 SGHTA and CDR2 FQGNSA. This CDR3 has 15 amino acids. J lost 3 bases, V lost 1 base, and 5 bases had no gene match. CDR3 DNA sequence: TGTGCCAGCAGCTTAGAACCGGGACTAGTCTACGAGCAGTACTTC. This translates into CASSLEPGLVYEQYF.

The J gene is TRBJ1-1, the V gene TRBV2; D might be TRBD1 (5 bases). Germline lookup yields CDR1 SNHLY and CDR2 FYNNEI. The CDR3 runs to 14 residues. Between the trimmed V and J ends, which lost 9 bases and 0 bases, there was a span of 14 bases. CDR3 protein: CASHRTLLNTEAFF. CDR3 nucleotide sequence: TGTGCCAGTCATAGGACACTCTTGAACACTGAAGCTTTCTTT.

The J gene is TRBJ1-5, the V gene TRBV6-1; D unclear. Germline V gene sequence: CDR1 MNHNS, CDR2 SASEGT. This CDR3 contains 13 residues. Trimming left V 3 bases short and J 0 bases short, with 3 bases between. CDR3 DNA: TGTGCCAGCAGTGACGGTAGCAATCAGCCCCAGCATTTT. Translated, it gives CASSDGSNQPQHF.

The rearrangement joins TRBV10-1 to TRBJ2-7; D call uncertain. V was shortened by 3 bases and J by 6 bases, with 12 bases between the two germline ends. From germline, CDR1 is WNHNN and CDR2 SYGVQD (reference sequence). The length of the CDR3 is 13 residues. The CDR3 region is CASSEGLGGEQYF. CDR3 sequence (DNA): TGCGCCAGCAGTGAAGGCCTCGGCGGCGAGCAGTACTTC.

CDR3 region: CASSEERGAGQGTETQYF. CDR3 bases: TGTGCCAGCAGTGAAGAGAGGGGAGCAGGTCAGGGGACAGAGACCCAGTACTTC. The chain couples TRBV25-1 to TRBJ2-5, with D possibly being TRBD1 (6 bases). Looked up from germline, CDR1 is MGHDK and CDR2 is SYGVNS. Trimming left V 2 bases short and J 4 bases short, with 23 bases between. The CDR3 length is 18 residues.

The J gene is TRBJ2-7, the V gene TRBV11-2, with 7 bases fitting TRBD1. Germline assignment: CDR1 SGHAT and CDR2 FQNNGV. V lost 0 bases to trimming and J lost 0 bases; unmatched junction nucleotides: 5. This CDR3 has 16 residues. In DNA form, the CDR3 reads TGTGCCAGCAGCTTAGAGTTGGGACAGAGCTCCTACGAGCAGTACTTC. Its protein is CASSLELGQSSYEQYF.

The chain has TRBV27 and TRBJ2-1, with a weak D call TRBD2 (7 bases). The germline V and J ends were trimmed by 1 base and 7 bases, with 17 bases remaining between them. Looked up from germline, CDR1 is MNHEY and CDR2 is SMNVEV (reference sequence). CDR3 length: 16 residues. Here the CDR3 reads CASSLWRGRGWNEQFF. The CDR3 DNA sequence: TGTGCCAGCAGTTTATGGCGGGGGCGGGGGTGGAATGAGCAGTTCTTC.

The chain is built from TRBV9 and TRBJ2-1, with D perhaps matching TRBD1 (6 bases). V was clipped by 4 bases and J by 5 bases, with 13 bases between them. This CDR3 contains 14 residues. Per the germline V gene, CDR1 is SGDLS and CDR2 is YYNGEE. The CDR3 DNA reads TGTGCCAGCAGCCCTCGGGACAACCACAATGAGCAGTTCTTC. Translated, it gives CASSPRDNHNEQFF.

The chain links TRBV15 to TRBJ2-7; no clear D. Germline V CDR1 and CDR2: LNHNV, YYDKDF (reference sequence). This CDR3 is built from 14 residues. V lost 0 bases and J 4 bases, leaving 10 bases between the germline ends. The CDR3 coding sequence is TGTGCCACCAGCAGAGATCGGGTTTTATACGAGCAGTACTTC. As protein: CATSRDRVLYEQYF.

This chain joins TRBV5-6 and TRBJ2-1, with D perhaps TRBD2 (6 bases). CDR3 size: 12 residues. With 5 bases removed from V and 8 bases from J, the gap between germline ends came to 11 bases. Looked up from germline, CDR1 is SGHDT and CDR2 is YYEEEE. CDR3 region: CASRYREDEQFF. Written as DNA, the CDR3 is TGTGCCAGCAGATATAGGGAGGATGAGCAGTTCTTC.

The chain couples TRBV11-2 to TRBJ2-7; unclear D gene. CDR1 SGHAT and CDR2 FQNNGV come from the germline V gene. The CDR3 spans 14 residues. The V end lost 5 bases, the J end lost 3 bases, and 14 bases lay between the germline ends. CDR3 nucleotides: TGTGCCAGCAGCCCCCCTCGGGTTTACTACGAGCAGTACTTC. Amino acid sequence: CASSPPRVYYEQYF.

The genes are TRBV9 and TRBJ2-2; 9 nucleotides agree with TRBD1. Per germline, CDR1 SGDLS and CDR2 YYNGEE. This CDR3 has 16 amino acids. V shed 0 bases and J 1 base; nucleotides not matched to a gene: 1. The CDR3 loop reads CASSVEGQGNTGELFF. Written as DNA, the CDR3 is TGTGCCAGCAGCGTAGAGGGACAGGGGAACACCGGGGAGCTGTTTTTT. Filled out from reference TRBV9 and TRBJ2-2, the complete variable domain reads DSGVTQTPKHLITATGQRVTLRCSPRSGDLSVYWYQQSLDQGLQFLIQYYNGEERAKGNILERFSAQQFPDLHSELNLSSLELGDSALYFCASSVEGQGNTGELFFGEGSRLTVL.

Regarding this clone: The same CDR3 can be traced to other DNA sequences in this sample. The V gene is TRBV5-1, the J gene TRBJ1-1; 7 bases align to TRBD1. V gave up 0 bases and J gave up 1 base; unmatched junction bases: 0. Germline assignment: CDR1 SGHRS and CDR2 YFSETQ. The CDR3 extends over 14 amino acids. In DNA, the CDR3 is TGCGCCAGCAGCTTGGAGGGGGCGAACACTGAAGCTTTCTTT. As protein: CASSLEGANTEAFF.

The genes are TRBV29-1 and TRBJ2-7, with D tentatively TRBD2 (6 bases). The germline V and J ends were trimmed by 2 bases and 6 bases, with 14 bases remaining between them. Germline-derived CDR1 and CDR2 are SQVTM and ANQGSEA. The CDR3 consists of 13 residues. The CDR3, as DNA: TGCAGCGTTGAACGGGGGTCCTGGGGCGAGCAGTACTTC. Residues: CSVERGSWGEQYF.

This chain uses TRBV4-1 with TRBJ1-1, with D hard to call. The germline V gene encodes CDR1 MGHRA and CDR2 YSYEKL. V gave up 6 bases and J gave up 1 base, with 15 bases separating them. The CDR3 extends over 15 amino acids. The CDR3 loop is CASRDSYFPNTEAFF. CDR3 DNA: TGCGCCAGCAGAGATTCGTACTTCCCGAACACTGAAGCTTTCTTT.

This chain links TRBV5-1 with TRBJ2-1; D is possibly TRBD2 (6 bases). Germline-derived CDR1 and CDR2 are SGHRS and YFSETQ. The CDR3 runs 16 residues. Trimming took 3 bases from V and 1 from J, leaving 14 bases between them. The CDR3 reads CASSSTGTFSYNEQFF. CDR3 coding DNA: TGCGCCAGCAGCTCCACCGGGACTTTTTCCTACAATGAGCAGTTCTTC.

J is TRBJ1-1 and V is TRBV11-3, with D hard to call. CDR3 size: 13 residues. V lost 2 bases to trimming and J lost 4 bases, with 8 bases between them. CDR1 is SGHNT, CDR2 YENEEA, per germline. The CDR3 loop reads CASSLYGSTEAFF. As DNA, the CDR3 is TGTGCCAGCAGCTTATACGGGAGCACTGAAGCTTTCTTT.

This clone was picked up a small number of times. J is TRBJ1-1 and V is TRBV5-1, with D perhaps matching TRBD1 (5 bases). CDR1 SGHRS and CDR2 YFSETQ come from the germline V gene. There are 17 residues in the CDR3. The V gene lost 4 bases and the J gene lost 0 bases, with 19 bases spanning the gap. The CDR3 reads CASSKNPLQGLNTEAFF. As DNA, the CDR3 is TGCGCCAGCAGCAAAAACCCCCTCCAGGGCCTGAACACTGAAGCTTTCTTT.

This chain links TRBV29-1 with TRBJ2-5, with 12 bases identical to TRBD2. The germline V gene has CDR1 SQVTM and CDR2 ANQGSEA. This CDR3 has 16 residues. The ends lost 3 bases at V and 5 bases at J; junction bases unmatched: 10. The CDR3 region is CSVDKLLAGGLETQYF. CDR3 nucleotide sequence: TGCAGCGTTGATAAGTTGCTAGCGGGAGGGCTTGAGACCCAGTACTTC.

The chain has TRBV6-1 and TRBJ2-3, with TRBD2 matching 8 bases. Germline CDR1 MNHNS, CDR2 SASEGT. J was trimmed by 2 bases and V by 3 bases; bases with no gene match: 10. The CDR3 is 17 amino acids. CDR3 loop: CASSDASGSWVTDTQYF. In DNA, the CDR3 is TGTGCCAGCAGTGATGCAAGCGGGAGTTGGGTCACAGATACGCAGTATTTT.

The V and J genes are TRBV7-2 and TRBJ1-5; D gene unclear. This CDR3 has 14 residues. V lost 5 bases and J lost 4, with 12 bases in between. Germline lookup yields CDR1 SGHTA and CDR2 FQGNSA. This CDR3 is CASSPGPANQPQHF. As DNA, the CDR3 is TGTGCCAGCAGCCCTGGCCCCGCAAATCAGCCCCAGCATTTT.

The chain uses TRBV27 and TRBJ1-1; 8 nucleotides match TRBD1. This CDR3 has 14 residues. Germline V CDR1 and CDR2: MNHEY, SMNVEV (reference sequence). With 8 bases clipped from V and 0 bases from J, the junction kept 5 bases outside the gene matches. The DNA for the CDR3 is TGTGCCAGCGGTCCAGGGGGCGTGAACACTGAAGCTTTCTTT. Translation: CASGPGGVNTEAFF.

The chain combines TRBV6-5 with TRBJ1-1; D is perhaps TRBD1 (6 bases). Germline loops: CDR1 MNHEY, CDR2 SVGAGI. V lost 5 bases, J lost 8 bases, and 18 bases lay in between. The CDR3 is made up of 14 amino acids. CDR3 coding DNA: TGTGCCAGCAGTCGCGGAGCGGGGGCCGACGAAGCTTTCTTT. It specifies CASSRGAGADEAFF.